The T cell receptor beta chain described here comes from a study of T-cell memory formation after mild COVID-19 (dated by TCRdb to about 2021). Context from the whole study: TCR sequence clusters from the two donors were largely donor specific. In two donors, T-cell clones that expanded and contracted after mild COVID-19 were followed by sequencing TCRalpha and TCRbeta repertoires longitudinally. Two young, previously healthy adult volunteers, one female and one male, were included in the cohort. The full study reports these points: The study covered only a couple of mild cases, and larger cohorts including severe cases with pre-infection samples were considered necessary. Some responding clones were detected in pre-infection memory, suggesting pre-existing cross-reactive memory T cells joined the SARS-CoV-2 response. SARS-CoV-2 specificity was not confirmed for the second-wave clones peaking on day 37. From day 15 to 85, contracting clones showed balanced CD4/CD8 phenotypes, whereas a second wave of clones that expanded from day 15 to 37 leaned towards CD4+. Contracting CD4+ clones turned up mainly in the CM and EM memory subsets, whereas EMRA was where CD8+ clones were enriched.

The data were produced on an Illumina NovaSeq 6000. cDNA libraries for TCRalpha and TCRbeta were prepared by 5'RACE using constant-segment primers, with sample barcodes and unique molecular identifiers added. Trizol reagent was used to extract RNA from every sample. Library amplification was performed in two PCR steps, and a second sample barcode and Illumina TruSeq adapters were introduced in the second step. Sequencing of the libraries was done on an Illumina NovaSeq, producing 2 x 150 bp paired-end reads. Concerning the study's data processing: The reads were demultiplexed and collapsed into UMI-guided consensus sequences using migec v1.2.7. With mixcr v2.1.11, UMI consensuses were aligned to TRA and TRB V and J templates and assembled into clonotypes. A clonotype was counted as expanded or contracted only when both edgeR and NoisET called the clonotype significant, with the noise models trained on biological replicates. For edgeR calls, a false discovery rate-adjusted p below 0.01 and a log2 fold-change threshold of 1 were applied. As an exploratory analysis of dynamics, max-normalized trajectories of the 1000 most abundant clonotypes were examined with PCA combined with hierarchical clustering. Separately sequenced CD4+ and CD8+ repertoires were used to assign a CD4 or CD8 phenotype to each responding clone. Using fastp at Q25 and MiXCR, TCRdb reprocessed the public reads and kept productive beta chains. Rows with a matching CDR3 protein are joined into one entry that keeps the most common DNA and genes. The authors' filters were not applied to this entry. The sample has a few hundred thousand distinct CDR3 sequences on record, around 15% of them singletons. About a fifth of the sample is taken by the ten largest.

PBMCs were isolated by Ficoll-Paque density gradient centrifugation. There are a few counts of this clonotype. The antigen it recognizes is unknown. No quality values exist for individual bases; no much larger clone is one base distant. CDR1 and CDR2, looked up from the germline V gene (reference sequence), are LNHDA and SQIVND. The CDR3 holds 13 amino acids from the cysteine to the phenylalanine. Only CDR3 DNA remains: 39 bases, in frame from the first base. V is pared back by 6 bases and J by 3 bases, with 9 bases lying between the germline termini. The chain employs TRBV19 and TRBJ1-5, with a weak D call of TRBD1 (6 bases match). What was sequenced was PBMCs or a T cell subset sorted from them (not recorded which). The source of this sequence is a man aged 18 to 30 who had mild COVID-19 (a few samples of this study predate the infection). The sample titles of this study are shuffled in the database, so cell type and time point are left out; the donor was told from shared clones. The sequenced DNA: TGTGCCAGTAGGAACAGGGACAATCAGCCCCAGCATTTT. The translation is CASRNRDNQPQHF.